Listed below are T cell receptor beta chains from one sample, sequenced in a study of blood T cell repertoires in COVID-19. Data came from immunoSEQ multiplex PCR; TCRdb stores just in-frame clones and leaves some out. The table lists more than 300,000 clones, over 75% of them singletons, with around 9.3% in the top ten. Sequenced: PBMCs or T cells enriched from blood (not recorded which). These receptors originate from a woman under 30 who had recovered from COVID-19. CDR3s include the opening cysteine and the closing phenylalanine or tryptophan. Fields, in order: clone size, D gene, V gene, J gene, CDR3 DNA, CDR3 protein. D genes are given only for firm matches. Rows may omit the clone size; those that give it use once, few, many or a size class.

clone_size: .
d_call: .
v_call: TRBV13
j_call: TRBJ1-1
cdr3_nt: TGTGCCAGCAGCCCCACAGGGAACACTGAAGCTTTCTTT
cdr3_aa: CASSPTGNTEAFF

clone_size: few
d_call: TRBD2
v_call: TRBV5-1
j_call: TRBJ2-7
cdr3_nt: TGCGCCAGCAGCTTGCGTCTAGCGGGGAGCGAGCAGTACTTC
cdr3_aa: CASSLRLAGSEQYF

clone_size: .
d_call: .
v_call: TRBV19
j_call: TRBJ1-1
cdr3_nt: TGTGCCAGTAGTGAGCTGGGAGGGAACACTGAAGCTTTCTTT
cdr3_aa: CASSELGGNTEAFF

clone_size: .
d_call: TRBD1
v_call: TRBV7-9
j_call: TRBJ1-4
cdr3_nt: TGTGCCAGCAGCTTAGGGGACAGTCTGGGGGAAAAACTGTTTTTT
cdr3_aa: CASSLGDSLGEKLFF

clone_size: once
d_call: .
v_call: TRBV19
j_call: TRBJ2-7
cdr3_nt: TGTGCCAGTAGCCCATCCGGGAGTTCCTACGAGCAGTACTTC
cdr3_aa: CASSPSGSSYEQYF

clone_size: .
d_call: .
v_call: TRBV19
j_call: TRBJ2-6
cdr3_nt: TGTGCCAGTAGTATAGGACAGGCTGGGGCCAACGTCCTGACTTTC
cdr3_aa: CASSIGQAGANVLTF

clone_size: .
d_call: TRBD1
v_call: TRBV13
j_call: TRBJ1-2
cdr3_nt: TGTGCCAGCAGCTACTGGGACAGCCCTAACTATGGCTACACCTTC
cdr3_aa: CASSYWDSPNYGYTF

clone_size: .
d_call: .
v_call: TRBV18
j_call: TRBJ1-4
cdr3_nt: TGTGCCAGCTCACCCCAGACAACTAATGAAAAACTGTTTTTT
cdr3_aa: CASSPQTTNEKLFF

clone_size: once
d_call: .
v_call: TRBV7-2
j_call: TRBJ1-3
cdr3_nt: TGTGCCAGCAGCTCTCGGACAGCCGGAAACACCATATATTTT
cdr3_aa: CASSSRTAGNTIYF

clone_size: few
d_call: TRBD1
v_call: TRBV14
j_call: TRBJ1-1
cdr3_nt: TGTGCCAGCAGCCAAAGGACAGGGACTGAAGCTTTCTTT
cdr3_aa: CASSQRTGTEAFF

clone_size: .
d_call: TRBD1
v_call: TRBV3-1/TRBV3-2
j_call: TRBJ1-4
cdr3_nt: TGTGCCAGCAGCCTCAGGGGGCGGAATGAAAAACTGTTTTTT
cdr3_aa: CASSLRGRNEKLFF

clone_size: .
d_call: .
v_call: TRBV9
j_call: TRBJ2-7
cdr3_nt: TGTGCCAGCAGCCGGGACTCTGCCCGCGAGCAGTACTTC
cdr3_aa: CASSRDSAREQYF

clone_size: .
d_call: TRBD2
v_call: TRBV19
j_call: TRBJ2-1
cdr3_nt: TGTGCCAGTAGTATACAAGCGGGAGGTTTCAATGAGCAGTTCTTC
cdr3_aa: CASSIQAGGFNEQFF

clone_size: .
d_call: .
v_call: TRBV7-9
j_call: TRBJ1-2
cdr3_nt: TGTGCCAGCAGCCCGGAGGGTAATGGCTACACCTTC
cdr3_aa: CASSPEGNGYTF

clone_size: .
d_call: .
v_call: TRBV7-3
j_call: TRBJ2-5
cdr3_nt: TGTGCCAGCAGCTTAGGTGGGGCGGAAAAGACCCAGTACTTC
cdr3_aa: CASSLGGAEKTQYF

clone_size: .
d_call: .
v_call: TRBV15
j_call: TRBJ1-1
cdr3_nt: TGTGCCACCAGCAGAGATCTGAGTGGGAACACTGAAGCTTTCTTT
cdr3_aa: CATSRDLSGNTEAFF

clone_size: .
d_call: .
v_call: TRBV18
j_call: TRBJ2-5
cdr3_nt: TGTGCCAGCTCACCGCGACAGGAAGAGACCCAGTACTTC
cdr3_aa: CASSPRQEETQYF

clone_size: .
d_call: .
v_call: TRBV4-2
j_call: TRBJ1-1
cdr3_nt: TGTGCCAGCAGCCAAGTTCAGGCTAACACTGAAGCTTTCTTT
cdr3_aa: CASSQVQANTEAFF

clone_size: .
d_call: .
v_call: TRBV6-1
j_call: TRBJ2-2
cdr3_nt: TGTGCCAGCAGTGAATCTAGTTCCCCCGGGGAGCTGTTTTTT
cdr3_aa: CASSESSSPGELFF

clone_size: .
d_call: TRBD1
v_call: TRBV13
j_call: TRBJ1-6
cdr3_nt: TGTGCCAGCAGCTCCTGGACAGGGTCTAGCTCCTATAATTCACCCCTCCACTTT
cdr3_aa: CASSSWTGSSSYNSPLHF